This is a list of T cell receptor beta chains from one sample in a study of cytotoxic CD8 clonotypes in ibrutinib-treated CLL. Produced via immunoSEQ multiplex PCR; TCRdb's table is partial and in-frame only. Of around 50,000 clones listed, roughly three fifths were seen once; the top ten hold approximately 20%. The sample consisted of PBMCs, taken after 24 months of ibrutinib treatment. These receptors originate from a human donor with chronic lymphocytic leukemia. CDR3s include the opening cysteine and the closing phenylalanine or tryptophan. The D gene is left open where the match is weak. Clone size is shown for a subset of rows, as once, few, many or a class of expanded clone.

clone size,J gene,D gene,V gene,CDR3 protein,CDR3 DNA
NA,TRBJ2-1,TRBD2,TRBV9,CASSVAGTSGGAHNEQFF,TGTGCCAGCAGCGTAGCTGGGACTAGCGGGGGGGCTCACAATGAGCAGTTCTTC
NA,TRBJ1-2,TRBD1,TRBV4-1,CASSQAGQGAGGYTF,TGCGCCAGCAGCCAAGCGGGACAGGGGGCAGGTGGCTACACCTTC
many,TRBJ2-2,NA,TRBV10-2,CASATSRELFF,TGCGCCAGCGCCACTTCCAGGGAGCTGTTTTTT
NA,TRBJ2-1,TRBD2,TRBV7-6,CASSSREGGSYNEQFF,TGTGCCAGCAGCTCCAGGGAGGGTGGATCCTACAATGAGCAGTTCTTC
many,TRBJ2-1,TRBD1,TRBV5-4,CASSLGGQGSSEQFF,TGTGCCAGCAGCTTGGGGGGACAGGGGTCGAGTGAGCAGTTCTTC
NA,TRBJ1-6,NA,TRBV6-6,CASSPGEERNSPLHF,TGTGCCAGCAGTCCCGGGGAGGAGCGGAATTCACCCCTCCACTTT
many,TRBJ2-1,NA,TRBV27,CASSQFSYNEQFF,TGTGCCAGCAGTCAGTTCTCCTACAATGAGCAGTTCTTC
NA,TRBJ2-5,NA,TRBV10-2,CASSGTGRRNQETQYF,TGCGCCAGCAGTGGGACTGGGCGGCGAAACCAAGAGACCCAGTACTTC
NA,TRBJ2-6,NA,TRBV28,CASSFNRAGANVLTF,TGTGCCAGCAGTTTCAACAGGGCTGGGGCCAACGTCCTGACTTTC
NA,TRBJ2-2,NA,TRBV6-5,CASRGGPGELFF,TGTGCCAGCAGAGGGGGTCCCGGGGAGCTGTTTTTT
few,TRBJ1-5,NA,TRBV28,CAITTRAGGAQHF,TGTGCCATAACCACCAGGGCCGGCGGAGCCCAGCATTTT
few,TRBJ2-5,TRBD2,TRBV28,CASSGSGRSRETQYF,TGTGCCAGCAGTGGTAGCGGGAGATCTCGGGAGACCCAGTACTTC
NA,TRBJ2-1,NA,TRBV4-1,CASSLVGQGYNEQFF,TGCGCCAGCAGCCTTGTGGGACAAGGTTACAATGAGCAGTTCTTC
once,TRBJ2-3,NA,TRBV5-4,CASSLGEGVRSDTQYF,TGTGCCAGCAGCTTGGGCGAAGGGGTAAGGTCAGATACGCAGTATTTT
once,TRBJ2-3,NA,TRBV5-4,CASSFGRRGTDTQYF,TGTGCCAGCAGCTTCGGAAGGCGGGGCACAGATACGCAGTATTTT
NA,TRBJ2-3,NA,TRBV5-1,CASSFTDTQYF,TGCGCCAGCAGCTTCACAGATACGCAGTATTTT
few,TRBJ2-7,NA,TRBV10-3,CATRRGDSYEQYF,TGTGCCACCCGCAGGGGGGACTCCTACGAGCAGTACTTC